This is a list of T cell receptor beta chains from one sample in a study of shared clonotypes between healthy human individuals. Libraries were prepared by immunoSEQ multiplex PCR; TCRdb keeps only in-frame clonotypes and omits some of them. Of about 510,000 clones listed, less than 85% are singletons. Input material: PBMCs. Source of these receptors: a woman aged 35 to 49 in good health. Some clones in this sample may be carry-over from other donors' samples. Each CDR3 is given with its conserved first and last residue. The D gene is left open where the match is weak. Rows give clone size only sometimes, using once, few, many, or a class for an expanded clone.

d_call | clone_size | j_call | v_call | cdr3_nt | cdr3_aa
. | . | TRBJ1-3 | TRBV6-1 | TGTGCCAGCAGGGTCGGGGCAGTCTCTGGAAACACCATATATTTT | CASRVGAVSGNTIYF
TRBD1 | . | TRBJ1-5 | TRBV18 | TGTGCCAGCTCACCCCCGGGACAGGGGGAAAATCAGCCCCAGCATTTT | CASSPPGQGENQPQHF
. | few | TRBJ2-7 | TRBV4-1 | TGCGCCAGCAGCCGAGGACTGAACTACGAGCAGTACTTC | CASSRGLNYEQYF
. | . | TRBJ2-5 | TRBV7-7 | TGTGCCAGCAGCTTCGGGGTTCACCGGGAAGAGACCCAGTACTTC | CASSFGVHREETQYF
. | . | TRBJ2-5 | TRBV27 | TGTGCCAGCAGTCCAGGGACCAGGTTGGAGACCCAGTACTTC | CASSPGTRLETQYF
. | . | TRBJ2-7 | TRBV5-4 | TGTGCCAGCAGCAGGGCCTCCGAGCAGTACTTC | CASSRASEQYF
TRBD2 | . | TRBJ2-7 | TRBV5-1 | TGCGCCAGCAGCTTGCTAGCGGGTCGGACCGGCGAGCAGTACTTC | CASSLLAGRTGEQYF
. | . | TRBJ2-5 | TRBV15 | TGTGCCACCAGCTCCCGGGCCCAAGAGACCCAGTACTTC | CATSSRAQETQYF
TRBD2 | once | TRBJ2-3 | TRBV11-2 | TGTGCCAGCAGCTTAGTCGGCGGGAGGAGGGCAGATACGCAGTATTTT | CASSLVGGRRADTQYF
. | few | TRBJ2-3 | TRBV2 | TGTGCCAGCAGTACGGGAGTTCTTGCAGATACGCAGTATTTT | CASSTGVLADTQYF
. | . | TRBJ2-1 | TRBV6-6 | TGTGCCAGCAGTTACAATAGCGTAACATACAATGAGCAGTTCTTC | CASSYNSVTYNEQFF
. | . | TRBJ2-2 | TRBV5-1 | TGCGCCAGCAGCTTACTCGCTACCAACACCGGGGAGCTGTTTTTT | CASSLLATNTGELFF
. | . | TRBJ2-2 | TRBV7-9 | TGTGCCAGCAGCTTCTCACCCACAAAGAACACCGGGGAGCTGTTTTTT | CASSFSPTKNTGELFF
TRBD2 | . | TRBJ2-1 | TRBV19 | TGTGCCAGTAGTACCCGGACTAGCGGGAGGAACAATGAGCAGTTCTTC | CASSTRTSGRNNEQFF
TRBD2 | . | TRBJ2-3 | TRBV5-4 | TGTGCCAGCAGCCAAGGGTTTGCAGCGGGAGTCGGCACAGATACGCAGTATTTT | CASSQGFAAGVGTDTQYF
. | . | TRBJ2-1 | TRBV19 | TGTGCCAGTAGTATCTGGGGGGTTGACAATGAGCAGTTCTTC | CASSIWGVDNEQFF
TRBD2 | few | TRBJ2-7 | TRBV28 | TGTGCCAGCCAGGGGACTAGCGGGATCGGGTACGAGCAGTACTTC | CASQGTSGIGYEQYF
. | few | TRBJ2-1 | TRBV6-4 | TGTGCCAGCAGTGACCTACAGGGTTCCTACAATGAGCAGTTCTTC | CASSDLQGSYNEQFF
TRBD1 | . | TRBJ2-5 | TRBV5-1 | TGCGCCAGCAGCTCGATGAACAGGGGTGGCGAGACCCAGTACTTC | CASSSMNRGGETQYF
TRBD2 | . | TRBJ2-2 | TRBV4-3 | TGCGCCAGCAGCAAAGCGGGACTACCCGGGGCCGGGGAGCTGTTTTTT | CASSKAGLPGAGELFF
. | . | TRBJ2-2 | TRBV7-8 | TGTGCCAGCAGCCTGCTCAGGGTGATCGCGAACACCGGGGAGCTGTTTTTT | CASSLLRVIANTGELFF
. | . | TRBJ2-3 | TRBV7-2 | TGTGCCAGCAGCCTACCCACAGATACGCAGTATTTT | CASSLPTDTQYF
TRBD1 | . | TRBJ2-3 | TRBV4-2 | TGTGCCAGCAGCCAGAAATGGACAGGGGGCCTGGATACGCAGTATTTT | CASSQKWTGGLDTQYF
. | . | TRBJ1-5 | TRBV7-2 | TGTGCCAGCAGCTTAGGGGGGACGGAATACAATCAGCCCCAGCATTTT | CASSLGGTEYNQPQHF
TRBD2 | . | TRBJ2-5 | TRBV6-1 | TGTGCCAGCAGGGGCGCGGGGGGGGACGAGACCCAGTACTTC | CASRGAGGDETQYF
. | . | TRBJ1-2 | TRBV5-5 | TGTGCCAGCAGCTTTCAACCTACGGCATCCTGGGGCTACACCTTC | CASSFQPTASWGYTF
TRBD1 | . | TRBJ1-1 | TRBV28 | TGTGCCAGCAGTAAAGGGGGCGGGGGCACTGAAGCTTTCTTT | CASSKGGGGTEAFF
. | once | TRBJ2-3 | TRBV10-1 | TGCGCCAGCAGTGAGCCACTTCCCGGTCGGGATACGCAGTATTTT | CASSEPLPGRDTQYF
. | once | TRBJ2-5 | TRBV18 | TGTGCCAGCTCACCTACAGGGGAGACCCAGTACTTC | CASSPTGETQYF
. | few | TRBJ1-3 | TRBV11-2 | TGTGCCAGCAGCTTGTTGGCATTTGGAAACACCATATATTTT | CASSLLAFGNTIYF
. | . | TRBJ2-7 | TRBV4-1 | TGCGCCAGCAGCCACAGGGGCTACGAGCAGTACTTC | CASSHRGYEQYF
. | . | TRBJ2-2 | TRBV30 | TGTGCCTGGAGCGGGAGAGTAGACACCGGGGAGCTGTTTTTT | CAWSGRVDTGELFF
TRBD1 | . | TRBJ2-2 | TRBV19 | TGTGCCAGTAGTATCGACAGGGGAGGTGAGCTGTTTTTT | CASSIDRGGELFF
TRBD1 | . | TRBJ1-2 | TRBV19 | TGTGCCAGTACCCCGGACAGGGCAACTAACTATGGCTACACCTTC | CASTPDRATNYGYTF
. | . | TRBJ2-7 | TRBV20-1 | TGCAGTGCTGGACTTTCCTACGAGCAGTACTTC | CSAGLSYEQYF
TRBD1 | . | TRBJ2-1 | TRBV6-1 | TGTGCCAGCTTGACAGGGACCACCTCCTACAATGAGCAGTTCTTC | CASLTGTTSYNEQFF
. | . | TRBJ2-3 | TRBV5-5 | TGTGCCAGCAGCTTGGCCGGGCCTAGCACAGATACGCAGTATTTT | CASSLAGPSTDTQYF
TRBD2 | . | TRBJ2-3 | TRBV6-4 | TGTGCCAGCAGTGAGGCGGGAGGAACAACAGATACGCAGTATTTT | CASSEAGGTTDTQYF
TRBD2 | . | TRBJ2-1 | TRBV4-1 | TGCGCCAGCAGCCAAGAGCCTAGTAGCGGGAGGCTGTACAATGAGCAGTTCTTC | CASSQEPSSGRLYNEQFF
TRBD2 | . | TRBJ2-7 | TRBV7-3 | TGTGCCAGCAGTCCCGGACTAGCGGGAACCCACGAGCAGTACTTC | CASSPGLAGTHEQYF
. | . | TRBJ1-5 | TRBV28 | TGTGCCAGCAGCCCGGGACTCAATCAGCCCCAGCATTTT | CASSPGLNQPQHF
. | . | TRBJ1-1 | TRBV6-6 | TGTGCCAGCAGTCACAGGATTTCTTCTGAAGCTTTCTTT | CASSHRISSEAFF
. | . | TRBJ2-5 | TRBV7-2 | TGTGCCAGCAGCTTAGTAGGGGAGACAGGAGGGACCCAGTACTTC | CASSLVGETGGTQYF